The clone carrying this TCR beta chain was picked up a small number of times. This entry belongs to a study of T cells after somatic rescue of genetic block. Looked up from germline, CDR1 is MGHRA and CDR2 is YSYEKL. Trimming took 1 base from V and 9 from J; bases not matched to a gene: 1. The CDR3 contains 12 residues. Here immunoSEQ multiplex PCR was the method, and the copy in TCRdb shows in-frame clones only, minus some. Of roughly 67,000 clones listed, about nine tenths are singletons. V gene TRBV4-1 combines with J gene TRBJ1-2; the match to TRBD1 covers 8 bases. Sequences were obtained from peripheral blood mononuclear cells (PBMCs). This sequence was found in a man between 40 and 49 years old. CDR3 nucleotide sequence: TGCGCCAGCAGCCAAGGGACAGGGAGCTACACCTTC. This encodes CASSQGTGSYTF.